The rows below give T cell receptor beta chains drawn from one sample of a study of OX40 agonist ivuxolimab in advanced cancers. Some clones are missing from TCRdb's copy, which holds only in-frame ones; the method was immunoSEQ multiplex PCR. Of around 31,000 clones detected, less than 90% appear once; the ten largest clones hold around 33%. The starting material was CD4+ or CD8+ T cells sorted from blood, obtained in a trial of the OX40 agonist ivuxolimab. The receptors originated from an adult with an advanced solid tumor such as melanoma, head and neck, liver or kidney cancer. The CDR3 runs from the conserved cysteine through the conserved F or W. A D gene is named only where the DNA matches it firmly. Where a row states a size, it is once, few, many or the class of an expanded clone; other rows omit it.

clone size: NA; V gene: TRBV2; D gene: NA; J gene: TRBJ2-5; CDR3 DNA: TGTGCCAGCAACGTAGTTGGCATGTACGAGACCCAGTACTTC; CDR3 protein: CASNVVGMYETQYF
clone size: NA; V gene: TRBV27; D gene: NA; J gene: TRBJ2-7; CDR3 DNA: TGTGCCAGCAGTTTAACAGGGAACTTCTACGAGCAGTACTTC; CDR3 protein: CASSLTGNFYEQYF
clone size: NA; V gene: TRBV5-4; D gene: TRBD1; J gene: TRBJ2-7; CDR3 DNA: TGTGCCAGCAGTCTTGCCGGGACAGGGTCCTACGAGCAGTACTTC; CDR3 protein: CASSLAGTGSYEQYF
clone size: NA; V gene: TRBV29-1; D gene: TRBD2; J gene: TRBJ2-3; CDR3 DNA: TGCAGCGTTGAGGGGATCTTGACTAGCGGCCCACGGGATACGCAGTATTTT; CDR3 protein: CSVEGILTSGPRDTQYF
clone size: NA; V gene: TRBV4-1; D gene: NA; J gene: TRBJ1-1; CDR3 DNA: TGCGCCAGCAGCCTCTCCCCGGGACGAGGGGTAGGAAACACTGAAGCTTTCTTT; CDR3 protein: CASSLSPGRGVGNTEAFF
clone size: NA; V gene: TRBV10-3; D gene: TRBD1; J gene: TRBJ1-5; CDR3 DNA: TGTGCCACCGCGGACAGGGGATTCGATCAGCCCCAGCATTTT; CDR3 protein: CATADRGFDQPQHF
clone size: NA; V gene: TRBV11-3; D gene: NA; J gene: TRBJ2-3; CDR3 DNA: TGTGCCAGCAGCTTTGGTCAGGGAACAGGTACGCAGTATTTT; CDR3 protein: CASSFGQGTGTQYF
clone size: few; V gene: TRBV28; D gene: TRBD2; J gene: TRBJ2-3; CDR3 DNA: TGTGCCAGCAGTTTGTCGTTCCTAGCGGGGCCCACAGATACGCAGTATTTT; CDR3 protein: CASSLSFLAGPTDTQYF
clone size: once; V gene: TRBV9; D gene: TRBD1; J gene: TRBJ2-2; CDR3 DNA: TGTGCCAGCAGCGTAAAAGTAGGACAGGGGAGATTTAACACCGGGGAGCTGTTTTTT; CDR3 protein: CASSVKVGQGRFNTGELFF
clone size: few; V gene: TRBV6-1; D gene: NA; J gene: TRBJ2-5; CDR3 DNA: TGTGCCAGCAGTGAAATGGCGGGATCCCAAGAGACCCAGTACTTC; CDR3 protein: CASSEMAGSQETQYF
clone size: NA; V gene: TRBV4-2; D gene: NA; J gene: TRBJ1-1; CDR3 DNA: TGTGCCAGCAGCCAAGGGGGGAACACTGAAGCTTTCTTT; CDR3 protein: CASSQGGNTEAFF
clone size: NA; V gene: TRBV11-2; D gene: NA; J gene: TRBJ1-1; CDR3 DNA: TGTGCCAGCAGTCGAGGGAGTGAAATATTTATTGTTGAAGCTTTCTTT; CDR3 protein: CASSRGSEIFIVEAFF
clone size: NA; V gene: TRBV4-1; D gene: NA; J gene: TRBJ2-4; CDR3 DNA: TGCGCCAGCAGCGCCACGACAGCGTACATTCAGTACTTC; CDR3 protein: CASSATTAYIQYF
clone size: NA; V gene: TRBV6-5; D gene: NA; J gene: TRBJ2-3; CDR3 DNA: TGTGCCAGCACCCCAGATACGCAGTATTTT; CDR3 protein: CASTPDTQYF
clone size: NA; V gene: TRBV7-9; D gene: NA; J gene: TRBJ1-2; CDR3 DNA: TGTGCCAGCAGTCCAGAGGGAGTTTCTCGCTACACCTTC; CDR3 protein: CASSPEGVSRYTF
clone size: NA; V gene: TRBV7-9; D gene: NA; J gene: TRBJ2-7; CDR3 DNA: TGTGCCAGCAGCTTAGGGATGGCGGACGGCTACGAGCAGTACTTC; CDR3 protein: CASSLGMADGYEQYF
clone size: NA; V gene: TRBV27; D gene: NA; J gene: TRBJ2-5; CDR3 DNA: TGTGCCAGCAGTTTTTCAGGGACCCAAGAGACCCAGTACTTC; CDR3 protein: CASSFSGTQETQYF
clone size: few; V gene: TRBV4-1; D gene: NA; J gene: TRBJ1-1; CDR3 DNA: TGCGCCAGCAGCCAGAGCACTGAAGCTTTCTTT; CDR3 protein: CASSQSTEAFF
clone size: NA; V gene: TRBV4-3; D gene: TRBD1; J gene: TRBJ2-1; CDR3 DNA: TGCGCCAGCAGCCAAGAGGCTTGGGGCCAGGGGGCCAACAATGAGCAGTTCTTC; CDR3 protein: CASSQEAWGQGANNEQFF
clone size: NA; V gene: TRBV7-9; D gene: TRBD1; J gene: TRBJ2-7; CDR3 DNA: TGTGCCAGCAGCCCCGGTGAGGGACAGGGTGGGTACGAGCAGTACTTC; CDR3 protein: CASSPGEGQGGYEQYF
clone size: NA; V gene: TRBV28; D gene: NA; J gene: TRBJ1-4; CDR3 DNA: TGTGCCAGCAGTTCTCGGAAAGGGTGGGATGAAAAACTGTTTTTT; CDR3 protein: CASSSRKGWDEKLFF
clone size: NA; V gene: TRBV5-1; D gene: NA; J gene: TRBJ2-1; CDR3 DNA: TGCGCCAGCAGCTTGGGACTAGTAACTGAGCAGTTCTTC; CDR3 protein: CASSLGLVTEQFF
clone size: once; V gene: TRBV6-5; D gene: NA; J gene: TRBJ2-5; CDR3 DNA: TGTGCCAGCAGTTCTCTAAGGACAAGCAGGGCGGAGACCCAGTACTTC; CDR3 protein: CASSSLRTSRAETQYF
clone size: NA; V gene: TRBV19; D gene: NA; J gene: TRBJ2-7; CDR3 DNA: TGTGCCAGTAGTATTATAAGTCAGGGCGCCTACGAGCAGTACTTC; CDR3 protein: CASSIISQGAYEQYF
clone size: NA; V gene: TRBV27; D gene: NA; J gene: TRBJ2-1; CDR3 DNA: TGTGCCAGCAATAGCGGAACCTACAATGAGCAGTTCTTC; CDR3 protein: CASNSGTYNEQFF
clone size: NA; V gene: TRBV6-5; D gene: NA; J gene: TRBJ1-3; CDR3 DNA: TGTGCCAGCAGTCTTAATACATTCTCTGGAAACACCATATATTTT; CDR3 protein: CASSLNTFSGNTIYF
clone size: NA; V gene: TRBV5-1; D gene: NA; J gene: TRBJ2-7; CDR3 DNA: TGCGCCAGCAGCCCTATGGGGGTTAGGACAGATAGGCCCAACTCCTACGAGCAGTACTTC; CDR3 protein: CASSPMGVRTDRPNSYEQYF
clone size: NA; V gene: TRBV10-2; D gene: TRBD2; J gene: TRBJ2-7; CDR3 DNA: TGCGCCAGCGGAGGGACTAGCTACGAGCAGTACTTC; CDR3 protein: CASGGTSYEQYF
clone size: NA; V gene: TRBV19; D gene: NA; J gene: TRBJ2-7; CDR3 DNA: TGTGCCAGTAGTATTACCCGGTCCTACGAGCAGTACTTC; CDR3 protein: CASSITRSYEQYF
clone size: NA; V gene: TRBV15; D gene: TRBD2; J gene: TRBJ2-1; CDR3 DNA: TGTGCCACCAGCCTCAGGACTAGCGGAATCTACAATGAGCAGTTCTTC; CDR3 protein: CATSLRTSGIYNEQFF
clone size: NA; V gene: TRBV9; D gene: NA; J gene: TRBJ2-3; CDR3 DNA: TGTGCCAGCAGCGGGGATACGCAGTATTTT; CDR3 protein: CASSGDTQYF
clone size: NA; V gene: TRBV11-2; D gene: TRBD1; J gene: TRBJ1-2; CDR3 DNA: TGTGCCAGCAGCTTACAGACAGGGACTTACGGCTACACCTTC; CDR3 protein: CASSLQTGTYGYTF
clone size: NA; V gene: TRBV27; D gene: NA; J gene: TRBJ2-7; CDR3 DNA: TGTGCCAGCAGTCCATCCTTTTCCGGGCCGACCTACGAGCAGTACTTC; CDR3 protein: CASSPSFSGPTYEQYF
clone size: few; V gene: TRBV15; D gene: TRBD2; J gene: TRBJ2-1; CDR3 DNA: TGTGCCACCAGCAGAGATCTACGCGGGAGCGAACACAATGAGCAGTTCTTC; CDR3 protein: CATSRDLRGSEHNEQFF
clone size: NA; V gene: TRBV2; D gene: NA; J gene: TRBJ1-3; CDR3 DNA: TGTGCCAGCAGTGAAGGGATTGAATGGAACACCATATATTTT; CDR3 protein: CASSEGIEWNTIYF
clone size: once; V gene: TRBV29-1; D gene: TRBD1; J gene: TRBJ1-2; CDR3 DNA: TGCAGCGTCCCTTTGACAGGGTCTAGGTGGAACTATGGCTACACCTTC; CDR3 protein: CSVPLTGSRWNYGYTF
clone size: NA; V gene: TRBV11-2; D gene: NA; J gene: TRBJ2-1; CDR3 DNA: TGTGCAGGGAGCTCCTACAATGAGCAGTTCTTC; CDR3 protein: CAGSSYNEQFF
clone size: few; V gene: TRBV29-1; D gene: NA; J gene: TRBJ1-1; CDR3 DNA: TGCAGCGTTGAAGGAGTATCTGAAGCTTTCTTT; CDR3 protein: CSVEGVSEAFF
clone size: once; V gene: TRBV4-3; D gene: TRBD2; J gene: TRBJ2-1; CDR3 DNA: TGCGCCAGCAGCCAAGAATCGGTACTAGCGGAATACAATGAGCAGTTCTTC; CDR3 protein: CASSQESVLAEYNEQFF
clone size: NA; V gene: TRBV4-3; D gene: NA; J gene: TRBJ2-5; CDR3 DNA: TGCGCCAGCAGCCAAGACAGGGAAGAGACCCAGTACTTC; CDR3 protein: CASSQDREETQYF
clone size: NA; V gene: TRBV2; D gene: TRBD1; J gene: TRBJ1-4; CDR3 DNA: TGTGCCAGCCGACGAGAACAGGGGATGTCCGCAACTAATGAAAAACTGTTTTTT; CDR3 protein: CASRREQGMSATNEKLFF
clone size: NA; V gene: TRBV2; D gene: TRBD2; J gene: TRBJ2-2; CDR3 DNA: TGTGCCAGCAGTATAGGGACTAGCGGGAACATCGGGGAGCTGTTTTTT; CDR3 protein: CASSIGTSGNIGELFF
clone size: NA; V gene: TRBV11-2; D gene: NA; J gene: TRBJ2-3; CDR3 DNA: TGTGCCAGCAGCCCCGAAGATACGCAGTATTTT; CDR3 protein: CASSPEDTQYF
clone size: once; V gene: TRBV28; D gene: NA; J gene: TRBJ2-7; CDR3 DNA: TGTGCCAGCAGACTACAGGGAGTTTCCTCCTACGAGCAGTACTTC; CDR3 protein: CASRLQGVSSYEQYF
clone size: NA; V gene: TRBV27; D gene: TRBD1; J gene: TRBJ1-2; CDR3 DNA: TGTGCCAGCAGTTCCAGGGACAGGCGTGGCGTATCGGTGGCGGGCTACACCTTC; CDR3 protein: CASSSRDRRGVSVAGYTF
clone size: NA; V gene: TRBV6-5; D gene: NA; J gene: TRBJ1-1; CDR3 DNA: TGTGCCAGCAGTTACTCAGGGGTGAGCACTGAAGCTTTCTTT; CDR3 protein: CASSYSGVSTEAFF
clone size: NA; V gene: TRBV11-2; D gene: NA; J gene: TRBJ2-7; CDR3 DNA: TGTGCCAGCAGCCCAACGGGGGACGGTTCCTACGAGCAGTACTTC; CDR3 protein: CASSPTGDGSYEQYF
clone size: NA; V gene: TRBV9; D gene: TRBD1; J gene: TRBJ1-2; CDR3 DNA: TGTGCCAGCAGCGTAGGCGGGGACAGGAAGGGCGGCTACACCTTC; CDR3 protein: CASSVGGDRKGGYTF
clone size: NA; V gene: TRBV7-9; D gene: NA; J gene: TRBJ1-1; CDR3 DNA: TGTGCCAGCAGCCCAGGAAGGGCTGAAGCTTTCTTT; CDR3 protein: CASSPGRAEAFF
clone size: NA; V gene: TRBV29-1; D gene: NA; J gene: TRBJ1-2; CDR3 DNA: TGCAGCGTTCCCCGGACAGCTGGTGGCTATGGCTACACCTTC; CDR3 protein: CSVPRTAGGYGYTF
clone size: NA; V gene: TRBV2; D gene: TRBD1; J gene: TRBJ1-1; CDR3 DNA: TGTGCCAGCAGAACGACAGGGGGAAACACTGAAGCTTTCTTT; CDR3 protein: CASRTTGGNTEAFF
clone size: NA; V gene: TRBV6-6; D gene: NA; J gene: TRBJ2-5; CDR3 DNA: TGTGCCAGCAGTTACGAGGGCGGAGAGACCCAGTACTTC; CDR3 protein: CASSYEGGETQYF
clone size: few; V gene: TRBV2; D gene: NA; J gene: TRBJ2-7; CDR3 DNA: TGTGCCAGCAGTACAAACAGGTGGCACGAGCAGTACTTC; CDR3 protein: CASSTNRWHEQYF
clone size: NA; V gene: TRBV11-2; D gene: TRBD2; J gene: TRBJ2-7; CDR3 DNA: TGTGCCAGCAGCTTATGGGCTAGCGGGAGTTCAAGTGAGCAGTACTTC; CDR3 protein: CASSLWASGSSSEQYF
clone size: NA; V gene: TRBV6-1; D gene: NA; J gene: TRBJ1-6; CDR3 DNA: TGTGCCAGTATGGGGGGGGTAGCAGATAATTCACCCCTCCACTTT; CDR3 protein: CASMGGVADNSPLHF
clone size: NA; V gene: TRBV27; D gene: NA; J gene: TRBJ2-1; CDR3 DNA: TGTGCCAGCAGTTCCTCTTCGCCTTACAATGAGCAGTTCTTC; CDR3 protein: CASSSSSPYNEQFF
clone size: NA; V gene: TRBV7-9; D gene: NA; J gene: TRBJ2-1; CDR3 DNA: TGTGCCAGCAGCTTAGTGCAGGTATACAATGAGCAGTTCTTC; CDR3 protein: CASSLVQVYNEQFF
clone size: NA; V gene: TRBV23-1; D gene: NA; J gene: TRBJ2-7; CDR3 DNA: TGCGCCAGCAGACCAGACACTCGCTACGAGCAGTACTTC; CDR3 protein: CASRPDTRYEQYF